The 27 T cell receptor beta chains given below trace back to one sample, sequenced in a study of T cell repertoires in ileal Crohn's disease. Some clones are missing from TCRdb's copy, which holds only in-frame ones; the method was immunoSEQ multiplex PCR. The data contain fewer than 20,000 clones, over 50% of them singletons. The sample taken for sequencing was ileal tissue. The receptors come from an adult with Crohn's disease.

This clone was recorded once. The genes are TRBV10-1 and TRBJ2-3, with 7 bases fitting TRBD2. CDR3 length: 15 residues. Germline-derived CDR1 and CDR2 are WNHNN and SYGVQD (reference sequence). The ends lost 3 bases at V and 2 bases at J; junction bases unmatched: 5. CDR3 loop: CASSDFKRDTDTQYF. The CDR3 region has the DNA TGCGCCAGCAGTGACTTCAAGCGGGACACAGATACGCAGTATTTT.

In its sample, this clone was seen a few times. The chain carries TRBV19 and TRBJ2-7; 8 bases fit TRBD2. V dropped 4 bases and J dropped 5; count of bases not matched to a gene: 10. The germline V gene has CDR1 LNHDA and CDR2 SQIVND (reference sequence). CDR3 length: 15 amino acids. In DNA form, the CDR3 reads TGTGCCAGTAGTAGGGCGGGAGGTCTTGTTCACGAGCAGTACTTC. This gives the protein CASSRAGGLVHEQYF.

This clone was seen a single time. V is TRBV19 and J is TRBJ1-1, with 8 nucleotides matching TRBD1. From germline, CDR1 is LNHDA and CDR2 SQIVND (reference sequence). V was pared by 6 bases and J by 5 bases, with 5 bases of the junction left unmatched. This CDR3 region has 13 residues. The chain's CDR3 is CASSQGAGTEAFF. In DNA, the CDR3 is TGTGCCAGTAGCCAGGGGGCGGGGACTGAAGCTTTCTTT.

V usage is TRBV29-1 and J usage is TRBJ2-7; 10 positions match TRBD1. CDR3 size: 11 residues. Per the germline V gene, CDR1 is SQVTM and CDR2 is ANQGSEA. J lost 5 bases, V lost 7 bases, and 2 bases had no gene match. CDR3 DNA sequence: TGCAGCGCCGGGACAGGGGACGAGCAGTACTTC. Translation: CSAGTGDEQYF.

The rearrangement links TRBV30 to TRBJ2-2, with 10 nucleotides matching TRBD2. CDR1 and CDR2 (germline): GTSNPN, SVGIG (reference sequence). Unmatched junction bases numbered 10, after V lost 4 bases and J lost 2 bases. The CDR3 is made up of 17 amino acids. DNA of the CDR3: TGTGCCTGGATCCGGGGGACTAGCGAGACAAACACCGGGGAGCTGTTTTTT. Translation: CAWIRGTSETNTGELFF.

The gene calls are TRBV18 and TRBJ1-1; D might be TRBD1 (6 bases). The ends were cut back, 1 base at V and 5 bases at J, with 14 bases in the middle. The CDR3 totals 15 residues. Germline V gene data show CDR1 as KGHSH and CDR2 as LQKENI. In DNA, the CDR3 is TGTGCCAGCTCACCACGGGGGGGCGAGGTAACTGAAGCTTTCTTT. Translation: CASSPRGGEVTEAFF.

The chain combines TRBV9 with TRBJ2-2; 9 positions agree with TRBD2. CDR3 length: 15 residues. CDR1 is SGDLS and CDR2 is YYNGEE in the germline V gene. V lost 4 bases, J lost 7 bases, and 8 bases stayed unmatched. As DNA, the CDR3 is TGTGCCAGCAGCACCTCTAGCGGGGACGGCGGGGAGCTGTTTTTT. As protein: CASSTSSGDGGELFF.

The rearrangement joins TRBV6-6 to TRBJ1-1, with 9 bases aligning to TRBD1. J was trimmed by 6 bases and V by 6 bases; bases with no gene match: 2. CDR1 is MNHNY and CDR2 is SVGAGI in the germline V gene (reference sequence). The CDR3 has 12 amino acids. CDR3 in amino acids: CASRGQGPEAFF. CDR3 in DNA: TGTGCCAGCAGGGGACAGGGACCTGAAGCTTTCTTT.

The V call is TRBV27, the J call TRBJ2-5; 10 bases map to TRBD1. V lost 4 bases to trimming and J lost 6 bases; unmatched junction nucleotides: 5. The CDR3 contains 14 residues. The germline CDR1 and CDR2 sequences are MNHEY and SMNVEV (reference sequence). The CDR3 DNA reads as TGTGCCAGCAGTTCCCGGGACAGGGGCCAGACCCAGTACTTC. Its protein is CASSSRDRGQTQYF.

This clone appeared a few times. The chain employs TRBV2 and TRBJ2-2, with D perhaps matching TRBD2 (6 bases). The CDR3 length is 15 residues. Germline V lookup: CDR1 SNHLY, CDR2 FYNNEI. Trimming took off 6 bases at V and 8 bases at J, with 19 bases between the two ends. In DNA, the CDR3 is TGTGCCAGCAGGGTTGGGACTCTTGGGCCGGGGGAGCTGTTTTTT. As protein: CASRVGTLGPGELFF.

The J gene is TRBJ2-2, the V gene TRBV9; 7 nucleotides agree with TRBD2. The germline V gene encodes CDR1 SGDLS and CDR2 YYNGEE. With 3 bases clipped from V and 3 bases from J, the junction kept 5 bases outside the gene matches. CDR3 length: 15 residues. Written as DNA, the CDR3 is TGTGCCAGCAGCGCCGGGGGAGGGGACACCGGGGAGCTGTTTTTT. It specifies CASSAGGGDTGELFF.

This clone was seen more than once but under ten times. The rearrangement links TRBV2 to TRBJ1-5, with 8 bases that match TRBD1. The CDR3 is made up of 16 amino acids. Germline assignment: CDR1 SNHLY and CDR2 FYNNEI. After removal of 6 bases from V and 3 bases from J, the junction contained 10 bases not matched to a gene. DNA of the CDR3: TGTGCCAGCAGCCTTACTCAGACAGGGGTCAATCAGCCCCAGCATTTT. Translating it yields CASSLTQTGVNQPQHF.

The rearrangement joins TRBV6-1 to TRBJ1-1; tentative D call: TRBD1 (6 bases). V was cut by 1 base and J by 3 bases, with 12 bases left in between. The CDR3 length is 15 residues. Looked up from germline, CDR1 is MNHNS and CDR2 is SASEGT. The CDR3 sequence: CASSEEGGGYTEAFF. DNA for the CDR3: TGTGCCAGCAGTGAAGAGGGAGGGGGTTACACTGAAGCTTTCTTT.

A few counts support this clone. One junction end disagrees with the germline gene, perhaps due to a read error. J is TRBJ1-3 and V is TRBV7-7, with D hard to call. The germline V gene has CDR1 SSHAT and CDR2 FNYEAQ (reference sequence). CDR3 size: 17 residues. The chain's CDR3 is CASSLGVFYGTGNTIYF. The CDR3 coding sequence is TGTGCTAGCAGCTTAGGTGTTTTTTACGGGACTGGAAACACCATATATTTT. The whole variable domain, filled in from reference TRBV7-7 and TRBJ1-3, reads GAGVSQSPRYKVTKRGQDVTLRCDPISSHATLYWYQQALGQGPEFLTYFNYEAQPDKSGLPSDRFSAERPEGSISTLTIQRTEQRDSAMYRCASSLGVFYGTGNTIYFGEGSWLTVV.

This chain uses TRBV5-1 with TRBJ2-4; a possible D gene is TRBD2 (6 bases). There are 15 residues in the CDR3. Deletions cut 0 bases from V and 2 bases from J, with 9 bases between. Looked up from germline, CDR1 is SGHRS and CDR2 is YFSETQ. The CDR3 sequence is CASSLDGGTKNIQYF. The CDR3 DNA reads TGCGCCAGCAGCTTGGATGGGGGGACCAAAAACATTCAGTACTTC.

The CDR3 here is CASSRGGGSYEQYF. In DNA, the CDR3 is TGTGCCAGCAGCCGCGGCGGGGGGTCCTACGAGCAGTACTTC. The chain joins TRBV19 to TRBJ2-7, with 8 bases matching TRBD2. J was trimmed by 1 base and V by 9 bases; bases with no gene match: 8. Per germline, CDR1 LNHDA and CDR2 SQIVND (reference sequence). This CDR3 spans 14 amino acids.

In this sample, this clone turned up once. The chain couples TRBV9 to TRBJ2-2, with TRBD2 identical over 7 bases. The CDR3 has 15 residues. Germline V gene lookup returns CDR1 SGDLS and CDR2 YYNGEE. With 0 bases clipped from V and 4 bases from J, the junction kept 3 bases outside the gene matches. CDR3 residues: CASSVELARTGELFF. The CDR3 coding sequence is TGTGCCAGCAGCGTAGAACTAGCGCGCACCGGGGAGCTGTTTTTT. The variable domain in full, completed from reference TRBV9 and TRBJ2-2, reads DSGVTQTPKHLITATGQRVTLRCSPRSGDLSVYWYQQSLDQGLQFLIQYYNGEERAKGNILERFSAQQFPDLHSELNLSSLELGDSALYFCASSVELARTGELFFGEGSRLTVL.

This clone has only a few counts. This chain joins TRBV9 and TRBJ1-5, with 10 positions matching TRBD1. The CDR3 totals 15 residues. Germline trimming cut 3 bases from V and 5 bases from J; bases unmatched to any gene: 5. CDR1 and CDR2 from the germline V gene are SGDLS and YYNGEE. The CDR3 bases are TGTGCCAGCAGCGGAGGACAGGGGGGGGATCAGCCCCAGCATTTT. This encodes CASSGGQGGDQPQHF.

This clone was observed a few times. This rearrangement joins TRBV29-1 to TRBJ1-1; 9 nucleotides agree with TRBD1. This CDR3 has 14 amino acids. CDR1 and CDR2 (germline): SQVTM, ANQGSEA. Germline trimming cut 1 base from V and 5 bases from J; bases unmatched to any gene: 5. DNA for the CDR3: TGCAGCGTTGAAGTGACAGGGGGTAGAACTGAAGCTTTCTTT. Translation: CSVEVTGGRTEAFF.

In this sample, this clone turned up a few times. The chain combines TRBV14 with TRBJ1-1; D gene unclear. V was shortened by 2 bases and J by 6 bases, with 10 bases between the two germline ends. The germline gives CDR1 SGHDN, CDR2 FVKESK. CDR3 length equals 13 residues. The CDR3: CASSQIAHSEAFF. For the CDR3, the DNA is TGTGCCAGCAGCCAAATCGCGCATTCTGAAGCTTTCTTT.

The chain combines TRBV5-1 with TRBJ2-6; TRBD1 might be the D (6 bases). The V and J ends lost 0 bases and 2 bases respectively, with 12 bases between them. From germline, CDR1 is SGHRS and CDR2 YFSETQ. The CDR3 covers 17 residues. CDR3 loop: CASSLAPTGTGANVLTF. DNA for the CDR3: TGCGCCAGCAGCTTGGCCCCCACAGGGACTGGGGCCAACGTCCTGACTTTC.

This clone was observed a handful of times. The CDR3 here is CASSRGGVQPQHF. The CDR3 DNA reads TGTGCCAGCTCGAGGGGGGGGGTCCAGCCCCAGCATTTT. V and J are TRBV18 and TRBJ1-5, with D possibly being TRBD1 (6 bases). Trimming removed 6 bases from V and 7 bases from J, with 13 bases in between. This CDR3 is built from 13 residues. Germline values: CDR1 KGHSH, CDR2 LQKENI. The whole variable domain, filled in from reference TRBV18 and TRBJ1-5, reads NAGVMQNPRHLVRRRGQEARLRCSPMKGHSHVYWYRQLPEEGLKFMVYLQKENIIDESGMPKERFSAEFPKEGPSILRIQQVVRGDSAAYFCASSRGGVQPQHFGDGTRLSIL.

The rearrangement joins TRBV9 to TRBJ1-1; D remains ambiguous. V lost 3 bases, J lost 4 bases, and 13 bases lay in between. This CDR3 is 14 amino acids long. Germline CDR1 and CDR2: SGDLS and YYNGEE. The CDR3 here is CASSALTAGTEAFF. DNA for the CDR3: TGTGCCAGCAGCGCACTAACGGCGGGCACTGAAGCTTTCTTT.

CDR3 in DNA: TGCGCCAGCAGCCCACGGGACATGGGGGACACTGAAGCTTTCTTT. It yields the protein CASSPRDMGDTEAFF. The rearrangement uses TRBV5-1 and TRBJ1-1; a possible D gene is TRBD1 (6 bases). This CDR3 has 15 amino acids. Germline V lookup: CDR1 SGHRS, CDR2 YFSETQ. Trimming stripped 4 bases from V and 3 bases from J, with 16 bases between.

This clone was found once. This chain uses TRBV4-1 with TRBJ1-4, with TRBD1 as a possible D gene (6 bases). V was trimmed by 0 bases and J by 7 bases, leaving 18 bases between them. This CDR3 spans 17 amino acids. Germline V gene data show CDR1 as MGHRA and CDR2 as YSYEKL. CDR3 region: CASSQDPPRYRVEKLFF. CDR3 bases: TGCGCCAGCAGCCAAGATCCCCCCCGATACAGGGTTGAAAAACTGTTTTTT.

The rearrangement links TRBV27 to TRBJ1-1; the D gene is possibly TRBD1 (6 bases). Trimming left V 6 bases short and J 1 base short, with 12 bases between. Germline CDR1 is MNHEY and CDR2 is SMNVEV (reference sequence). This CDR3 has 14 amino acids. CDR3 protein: CASRRLQGNTEAFF. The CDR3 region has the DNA TGTGCCAGCAGGAGACTACAGGGGAACACTGAAGCTTTCTTT.

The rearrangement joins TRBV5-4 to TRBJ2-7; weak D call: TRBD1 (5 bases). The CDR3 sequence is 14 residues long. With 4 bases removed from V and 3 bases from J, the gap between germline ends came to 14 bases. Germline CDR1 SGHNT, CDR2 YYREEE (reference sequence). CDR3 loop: CASSTRTRSYEQYF. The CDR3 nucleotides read TGTGCCAGCAGCACCCGGACAAGGAGCTACGAGCAGTACTTC. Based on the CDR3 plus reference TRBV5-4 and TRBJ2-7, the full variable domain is ETGVTQSPTHLIKTRGQQVTLRCSSQSGHNTVSWYQQALGQGPQFIFQYYREEENGRGNFPPRFSGLQFPNYSSELNVNALELDDSALYLCASSTRTRSYEQYFGPGTRLTVT.